The 2 T cell receptor beta chains given below trace back to one sample, sequenced in a study of post-analysis software for immune sequencing data. Broader study findings: TRBV5-6, TRBV5-1 and TRBV20-1 belonged to a set of roughly five TRBV segments that were more frequent in patients than controls.

Unique molecular identifiers had been added to the TCR beta cDNA libraries. TCRdb called the PCR reads again in MiXCR, with one record for every CDR3 protein. Here the sample spans fewer than 850,000 distinct CDR3 sequences, just over 45% being singletons. Their target antigens are unknown. Sequencing input: blood. These TCRs come from a girl between 5 and 17 years old with multiple sclerosis.

The rearrangement joins TRBV5-1 to TRBJ2-5; possibly TRBD1 or TRBD2 for D (5 bases each). This CDR3 has 14 amino acids. The germline gives CDR1 SGHRS, CDR2 YFSETQ. The V end lost 6 bases, the J end lost 1 base, and 13 bases lay between the germline ends. The CDR3 DNA reads TGCGCCAGCATCAGGGACCTTTCCCAAGAGACCCAGTACTTC. This codes for CASIRDLSQETQYF.

The V call is TRBV16, the J call TRBJ2-7, with 8 nucleotides matching TRBD1. This CDR3 is 15 amino acids long. The V gene's germline CDR1 is KGHSY and CDR2 FQNENV. V trimming: 0 bases; J trimming: 5 bases; junction bases outside the gene matches: 6. CDR3 region: CASSQSGTGTDEQYF. DNA for the CDR3: TGTGCCAGCAGCCAATCAGGGACAGGTACCGACGAGCAGTACTTC.